This T cell receptor beta chain derives from a study of shared clonotypes between healthy human individuals. Study background: There were three CD4 naive, three CD4 memory, two CD8 naive and one CD8 memory plates per donor.

Note on this clone: No antigen is known for it.

Regarding the study as a whole: Sampling used blood alone; tissue repertoires probably differ.

Profiling relied on immunoSEQ multiplex PCR, and the TCRdb table lists in-frame clones only, not all of them. The data hold about 1.5 million clones, with around 97% observed a single time. This CDR3 region has 16 residues. The ends lost 2 bases at V and 5 bases at J; junction bases unmatched: 7. Germline V gene sequence: CDR1 SGHRS, CDR2 YFSETQ. CD4+ cells yielded CD45RA+ naive and CD45RA-negative memory subsets. The receptor's source is a man younger than 45 in good health. The sequenced sample consisted of naive CD4+ T cells sorted from blood. The subset is: CD45RA+ positively selected. This chain links TRBV5-1 with TRBJ2-1, with TRBD1 matching 10 bases. CDR3 sequence reads: CASSFRWDRGHNEQFF. The CDR3 DNA sequence: TGCGCCAGCAGCTTCCGTTGGGACAGGGGCCACAATGAGCAGTTCTTC. The whole variable domain, remainder taken from reference TRBV5-1 and TRBJ2-1, is KAGVTQTPRYLIKTRGQQVTLSCSPISGHRSVSWYQQTPGQGLQFLFEYFSETQRNKGNFPGRFSGRQFSNSRSEMNVSTLELGDSALYLCASSFRWDRGHNEQFFGPGTRLTVL.